The rows below give T cell receptor beta chains drawn from one sample of a study of cytomegalovirus exposure and HLA in healthy donors. The table came from immunoSEQ multiplex PCR; TCRdb's copy has only in-frame clones and leaves some out. The sample yields fewer than 150,000 clones, about 86% seen once. Sequenced material: PBMCs. All receptors come from a woman aged 18-29 years in good health and CMV-seropositive. Each CDR3 is given with its conserved first and last residue. A D gene is named only where the DNA matches it firmly. Some rows mark clone size as missing; the rest say once, few, many or name a class of expanded clone.

.	TRBJ1-6	TRBD1	16	TRBV10-2	CATSDWVGTGNSPLHF	TGCGCCACCAGTGACTGGGTAGGGACAGGGAATTCACCCCTCCACTTT
.	TRBJ2-1	.	15	TRBV6-5	CASGRQGTKPPTWFF	TGTGCCAGCGGAAGGCAGGGAACTAAGCCCCCTACATGGTTCTTC
.	TRBJ1-2	TRBD1	13	TRBV7-3	CASSRTGADGYTF	TGTGCCAGCAGCCGGACAGGGGCGGATGGCTACACCTTC
.	TRBJ2-2	.	16	TRBV13	CASINTGTWDTGELFF	TGTGCCAGCATCAACACCGGGACATGGGACACCGGGGAGCTGTTTTTT
.	TRBJ1-2	TRBD1	15	TRBV4-2	CASSQEGTGTYGYTF	TGTGCCAGCAGCCAAGAGGGGACAGGGACCTATGGCTACACCTTC
.	TRBJ2-7	.	13	TRBV6-5	CASSKEQDYEQYF	TGTGCCAGCAGCAAAGAACAGGACTACGAGCAGTACTTC
.	TRBJ2-5	.	13	TRBV30	CAWGQGSGETQYF	TGTGCCTGGGGCCAGGGAAGCGGGGAGACCCAGTACTTC
medium-sized	TRBJ1-5	TRBD1	16	TRBV19	CASSSVGQGGNQPQHF	TGTGCCAGTAGTAGTGTCGGACAGGGCGGCAATCAGCCCCAGCATTTT
.	TRBJ2-3	TRBD2	14	TRBV6-1	CASKISGGTDTQYF	TGTGCCAGCAAGATTAGCGGGGGCACAGATACGCAGTATTTT
.	TRBJ1-2	.	15	TRBV15	CATSRDVGGRYGYTF	TGTGCCACCAGCAGAGATGTCGGGGGGCGTTATGGCTACACCTTC
.	TRBJ2-7	.	14	TRBV2	CASSPRGDSYEQYF	TGTGCCAGCAGCCCCCGGGGAGATTCCTACGAGCAGTACTTC
.	TRBJ1-2	.	13	TRBV9	CASSDGINYGYTF	TGTGCCAGCAGCGACGGGATTAACTATGGCTACACCTTC
.	TRBJ2-2	.	19	TRBV6-1	CASSEYESWRDGSTGELFF	TGTGCCAGCAGTGAATATGAATCTTGGAGGGACGGGAGCACCGGGGAGCTGTTTTTT
.	TRBJ2-1	TRBD2	15	TRBV5-4	CASSIGLAEDNEQFF	TGTGCCAGCAGCATAGGACTAGCGGAAGACAATGAGCAGTTCTTC
.	TRBJ2-1	TRBD1	15	TRBV7-3	CASALGQDSYNEQFF	TGTGCCAGCGCCCTGGGACAGGACTCCTACAATGAGCAGTTCTTC
.	TRBJ2-7	TRBD1	14	TRBV5-1	CASSLNRGTYEQYF	TGCGCCAGCAGCTTGAACAGGGGGACCTACGAGCAGTACTTC
.	TRBJ2-2	TRBD1	16	TRBV11-3	CASSSTGTALTGELFF	TGTGCCAGCAGTTCGACCGGGACAGCCCTCACCGGGGAGCTGTTTTTT
.	TRBJ2-6	TRBD1	16	TRBV7-2	CASSLTGEAGANVLTF	TGTGCCAGCAGCTTGACAGGGGAGGCTGGGGCCAACGTCCTGACTTTC
.	TRBJ2-1	.	15	TRBV5-1	CASSFGWSSYNEQFF	TGCGCCAGCAGCTTTGGGTGGAGCTCCTACAATGAGCAGTTCTTC
once	TRBJ2-3	.	14	TRBV2	CASSDTVRTDTQYF	TGTGCCAGCAGTGATACAGTCCGCACAGATACGCAGTATTTT
.	TRBJ2-1	TRBD1	15	TRBV9	CASSVRDRVLNEQFF	TGTGCCAGCAGCGTGCGGGACAGGGTGCTCAATGAGCAGTTCTTC
.	TRBJ1-1	TRBD1	13	TRBV5-4	CASSSDRGPEAFF	TGTGCCAGCAGCTCGGACAGGGGCCCCGAAGCTTTCTTT
.	TRBJ1-5	.	16	TRBV2	CASSGLTTGPNQPQHF	TGTGCCAGCAGTGGGTTGACGACAGGACCGAATCAGCCCCAGCATTTT
.	TRBJ1-6	.	13	TRBV7-9	CASSSQEDSPLHF	TGTGCCAGCAGCTCCCAGGAGGATTCACCCCTCCACTTT
.	TRBJ1-5	TRBD1	16	TRBV7-9	CASSFGTGDSNQPQHF	TGTGCCAGCAGCTTTGGTACAGGGGATAGCAATCAGCCCCAGCATTTT
.	TRBJ2-2	.	17	TRBV7-9	CASSLALRGSDTGELFF	TGTGCCAGCAGCTTAGCGTTGCGGGGCTCTGACACCGGGGAGCTGTTTTTT
.	TRBJ1-5	TRBD1	14	TRBV28	CASSNRDRNQPQHF	TGTGCCAGCAGCAACCGGGACAGAAATCAGCCCCAGCATTTT
.	TRBJ2-5	.	15	TRBV7-6	CASSLQQTTQETQYF	TGTGCCAGCAGCTTACAACAGACGACCCAAGAGACCCAGTACTTC
.	TRBJ2-5	.	12	TRBV18	CASSPERETQYF	TGTGCCAGCTCACCAGAGCGGGAGACCCAGTACTTC
.	TRBJ1-1	TRBD1	13	TRBV2	CASSRDRNTEAFF	TGTGCCAGCAGCCGGGACAGGAACACTGAAGCTTTCTTT
.	TRBJ2-4	TRBD2	14	TRBV28	CASSFPSGGKNQYF	TGTGCCAGCAGTTTCCCTAGCGGGGGGAAAAATCAGTACTTC
.	TRBJ2-1	.	11	TRBV30	CAESSYNEQFF	TGTGCAGAGAGCTCCTACAATGAGCAGTTCTTC
.	TRBJ2-7	.	14	TRBV6-5	CASSLTGGVYEQYF	TGTGCCAGCAGCCTTACGGGCGGGGTCTACGAGCAGTACTTC
.	TRBJ2-2	TRBD1	16	TRBV5-1	CASSPRTGPNTGELFF	TGCGCCAGCAGCCCTCGGACAGGGCCGAACACCGGGGAGCTGTTTTTT
.	TRBJ2-7	TRBD2	15	TRBV9	CASSPGSGRSYEQYF	TGTGCCAGCAGCCCCGGTAGCGGGAGAAGTTACGAGCAGTACTTC
.	TRBJ2-7	TRBD1	16	TRBV2	CASRVGRGQGIHEQYF	TGTGCCAGCAGAGTGGGGCGGGGACAGGGAATCCACGAGCAGTACTTC
.	TRBJ2-1	.	12	TRBV15	CATRAGAAEQFF	TGTGCCACCAGAGCAGGGGCAGCCGAGCAGTTCTTC